This T cell receptor (beta chain) was recovered during a study of blood T cell repertoires in COVID-19. Here immunoSEQ multiplex PCR was the method, and the copy in TCRdb shows in-frame clones only, minus some. Here the sample spans 230,000 or so clones, roughly 76% being singletons. The CDR3 is 12 residues long. Trimming took 4 bases from V and 8 from J, leaving 6 bases between them. CDR1 and CDR2 (germline): MRHNA, SNTAGT. V and J are TRBV6-4 and TRBJ1-6, with D uncertain. The receptor was isolated from a woman older than 75 with COVID-19, enrolled during active disease. Sample: peripheral blood. This chain's CDR3 is CASSAGDSPLHF. The DNA for the CDR3 is TGTGCCAGCAGTGCCGGGGATTCACCCCTCCACTTT.